The 9 T cell receptor beta chains reported below all come from one sample, sequenced in a study of shared clonotypes between healthy human individuals. This table comes from immunoSEQ multiplex PCR, and its TCRdb copy is limited to in-frame clones, with some not included. This table has 150,000 to 200,000 clones, 85% to 95% appearing once. The sequenced material came from naive CD4+ T cells sorted from blood. Indicated subset: CD45RA+ positively selected. These receptors were collected from a young woman in good health.

V is TRBV14 and J is TRBJ2-1, with TRBD2 identical over 7 bases. The ends lost 2 bases at V and 2 bases at J; junction bases unmatched: 9. The CDR3 length is 17 residues. Germline values: CDR1 SGHDN, CDR2 FVKESK. The CDR3 is CASSQIKSGIPYNEQFF. The CDR3 region has the DNA TGTGCCAGCAGCCAAATTAAGAGCGGGATCCCCTACAATGAGCAGTTCTTC. The full variable domain, completed using reference TRBV14 and TRBJ2-1, is EAGVTQFPSHSVIEKGQTVTLRCDPISGHDNLYWYRRVMGKEIKFLLHFVKESKQDESGMPNNRFLAERTGGTYSTLKVQPAELEDSGVYFCASSQIKSGIPYNEQFFGPGTRLTVL.

V usage is TRBV5-1 and J usage is TRBJ2-4; D is ambiguous. The CDR3 totals 15 residues. The ends were cut back, 4 bases at V and 1 base at J, with 12 bases in the middle. In germline, CDR1 is SGHRS, CDR2 YFSETQ. Here the CDR3 reads CASSPWIRAKNIQYF. The CDR3, as DNA: TGCGCCAGCAGCCCATGGATACGGGCCAAAAACATTCAGTACTTC.

The J gene is TRBJ2-7, the V gene TRBV5-1; D not resolved. This CDR3 region has 13 residues. Germline-derived CDR1 and CDR2 are SGHRS and YFSETQ. Between the trimmed V and J ends, which lost 2 bases and 1 base, there was a span of 7 bases. The CDR3 sequence: CASSLGESYEQYF. In nucleotides, the CDR3 is TGCGCCAGCAGCTTAGGAGAGTCCTACGAGCAGTACTTC. Full variable domain (rest looked up from reference TRBV5-1 and TRBJ2-7): KAGVTQTPRYLIKTRGQQVTLSCSPISGHRSVSWYQQTPGQGLQFLFEYFSETQRNKGNFPGRFSGRQFSNSRSEMNVSTLELGDSALYLCASSLGESYEQYFGPGTRLTVT.

The chain joins TRBV7-1 to TRBJ1-5; 8 bases line up with TRBD1. TRBV7-1 is an ORF, with its function uncertain. The CDR3 extends over 13 amino acids. The V segment lost 3 bases and the J segment 7 bases; nucleotides outside the gene matches: 2. CDR3 loop: CASSSDRAQPQHF. The CDR3 nucleotides read TGTGCCAGCAGCTCGGACAGGGCCCAGCCCCAGCATTTT.

The chain employs TRBV7-2 and TRBJ1-4, with 7 bases that match TRBD1. V shed 5 bases and J 6 bases; nucleotides not matched to a gene: 3. CDR1 is SGHTA and CDR2 is FQGNSA in the germline V gene. The CDR3 is 13 amino acids. Written as DNA, the CDR3 is TGTGCCAGCAGCGGACAGGTGGATGAAAAACTGTTTTTT. Translated, it gives CASSGQVDEKLFF. Drawing the rest from reference TRBV7-2 and TRBJ1-4, the complete variable domain is GAGVSQSPSNKVTEKGKDVELRCDPISGHTALYWYRQSLGQGLEFLIYFQGNSAPDKSGLPSDRFSAERTGGSVSTLTIQRTQQEDSAVYLCASSGQVDEKLFFGSGTQLSVL.

The chain links TRBV28 to TRBJ2-1, with 7 bases that match TRBD2. Trimming removed 3 bases from V and 8 bases from J; junction bases left unmatched: 13. The germline V gene has CDR1 MDHEN and CDR2 SYDVKM. The CDR3 runs 16 residues. Written as DNA, the CDR3 is TGTGCCAGCAGTTTGGAATGGACTAGAGATAGGGATGAGCAGTTCTTC. Encoded protein: CASSLEWTRDRDEQFF.

The gene calls are TRBV5-1 and TRBJ2-5; D may be TRBD1 (6 bases). Per germline, CDR1 SGHRS and CDR2 YFSETQ. The CDR3 is 15 amino acids. The V gene lost 1 base and the J gene lost 2 bases, with 12 bases spanning the gap. CDR3 bases: TGCGCCAGCAGCTTGACAGGGTTATTTCAAGAGACCCAGTACTTC. Encoded protein: CASSLTGLFQETQYF.

The chain uses TRBV29-1 and TRBJ2-7; TRBD1 matches 8 bases. V dropped 5 bases and J dropped 1; count of bases not matched to a gene: 7. Germline V CDR1 and CDR2: SQVTM, ANQGSEA. The CDR3 runs 14 residues. DNA for the CDR3: TGCAGCGTTACCCACGGGACAGGTTCCTACGAGCAGTACTTC. This translates into CSVTHGTGSYEQYF.

In its sample, this clone was seen a few times. This chain links TRBV5-1 with TRBJ2-7; D gene ambiguous. The CDR3 loop spans 12 amino acids. V lost 4 bases, J lost 3 bases, and 8 bases lay in between. Germline V gene sequence: CDR1 SGHRS, CDR2 YFSETQ. The CDR3 loop reads CASSTDHYEQYF. DNA for the CDR3: TGCGCCAGCAGCACGGACCACTACGAGCAGTACTTC.